This is a list of T cell receptor beta chains from one sample in a study of T cells after yellow fever vaccination. TCRdb independently ran MiXCR on the 5' RACE reads; one entry per CDR3 protein. Here the sample spans hundreds of thousands of distinct CDR3 sequences, roughly 14% being singletons. The sample here was PBMCs, taken on the day of the yellow fever booster vaccination. These receptor sequences come from a man aged 25-45 years who received the YFV17D yellow fever vaccine. Each CDR3 is given with its conserved first and last residue. The order of the fields is clone size, V gene, J gene, D gene, CDR3 DNA, CDR3 protein. The D gene is left open where the match is weak. Size tells how often a clone was seen (once, few, many) or the class of an expanded clone, and some rows leave it out.

clone size: .; V gene: TRBV4-1; J gene: TRBJ2-7; D gene: .; CDR3 DNA: TGCGCCAGCAGCCCCTTGAAAGGTGGGGACGAGCAGTACTTC; CDR3 protein: CASSPLKGGDEQYF
clone size: .; V gene: TRBV5-6; J gene: TRBJ2-5; D gene: .; CDR3 DNA: TGTGCCAGCAGCTTGGCCCGGGAGCTCAGGGGGGAGACCCAGTACTTC; CDR3 protein: CASSLARELRGETQYF
clone size: .; V gene: TRBV10-3; J gene: TRBJ2-1; D gene: TRBD1; CDR3 DNA: TGTGCCATCAATGAGGGGGCGGGTGAGCAGTTCTTC; CDR3 protein: CAINEGAGEQFF
clone size: few; V gene: TRBV6-1; J gene: TRBJ2-3; D gene: TRBD2; CDR3 DNA: TGTGCCAGCAGTACCGGACTAGCGGCTGATACGCAGTATTTT; CDR3 protein: CASSTGLAADTQYF
clone size: many; V gene: TRBV7-2; J gene: TRBJ2-7; D gene: .; CDR3 DNA: TGTGCCAGCAGCTTGGGGCGGGCCGCCTACGAGCAGTACTTC; CDR3 protein: CASSLGRAAYEQYF
clone size: few; V gene: TRBV28; J gene: TRBJ2-7; D gene: .; CDR3 DNA: TGTGCCAGCACACCGGGGCCCTACGAGCAGTACTTC; CDR3 protein: CASTPGPYEQYF
clone size: .; V gene: TRBV28; J gene: TRBJ1-2; D gene: .; CDR3 DNA: TGTGCCAGCAGAATTAGTACTTTATATGGCTACACCTTC; CDR3 protein: CASRISTLYGYTF
clone size: .; V gene: TRBV18; J gene: TRBJ1-2; D gene: TRBD1; CDR3 DNA: TGTGCCAGCTCACCCCCAGGGGGCTATGGCTACACCTTC; CDR3 protein: CASSPPGGYGYTF
clone size: .; V gene: TRBV12-3/TRBV12-4; J gene: TRBJ1-3; D gene: .; CDR3 DNA: TGTGCCAGCAGTTTACGCCACTCTGGAAACACCATATATTTT; CDR3 protein: CASSLRHSGNTIYF
clone size: many; V gene: TRBV7-9; J gene: TRBJ2-3; D gene: .; CDR3 DNA: TGTGCCAGCAGCTTGAGACGGGCGGGAAGGGGAGATACGCAGTATTTT; CDR3 protein: CASSLRRAGRGDTQYF
clone size: few; V gene: TRBV9; J gene: TRBJ2-1; D gene: TRBD2; CDR3 DNA: TGTGCCAGCAGCGTGAGTCCCACGGGAGGGGGGGTTGAGCAGTTCTTC; CDR3 protein: CASSVSPTGGGVEQFF
clone size: .; V gene: TRBV29-1; J gene: TRBJ1-2; D gene: .; CDR3 DNA: TGCAGCGTTGGCACAGGGCGGGAAAGCACCTTC; CDR3 protein: CSVGTGRESTF
clone size: .; V gene: TRBV27; J gene: TRBJ2-1; D gene: .; CDR3 DNA: TGTGCCAGCAGTTTATACCAGGGGTCTGAGCAGTTCTTC; CDR3 protein: CASSLYQGSEQFF
clone size: .; V gene: TRBV25-1; J gene: TRBJ2-6; D gene: .; CDR3 DNA: TGTGCCAGCAGTGAATTTACAGGAGTCTCTGGGGCCAACGTCCTGACTTTC; CDR3 protein: CASSEFTGVSGANVLTF
clone size: few; V gene: TRBV9; J gene: TRBJ2-3; D gene: .; CDR3 DNA: TGTGCCAGCAGCGAAGGCGTCGGATATCGCACAGATACGCAGTATTTT; CDR3 protein: CASSEGVGYRTDTQYF
clone size: many; V gene: TRBV5-5; J gene: TRBJ2-3; D gene: .; CDR3 DNA: TGTGCCAGCAGCTATCCCCGGGACCCCACAGATACGCAGTATTTT; CDR3 protein: CASSYPRDPTDTQYF
clone size: .; V gene: TRBV23-1; J gene: TRBJ2-7; D gene: TRBD1; CDR3 DNA: TGCGCCAGCAGTCAGGTGGCCAGGGGGTACTCCGAGCAGTACTTC; CDR3 protein: CASSQVARGYSEQYF
clone size: many; V gene: TRBV28; J gene: TRBJ2-7; D gene: .; CDR3 DNA: TGTGCCAGCAGTCGCTACTCCTACGAGCAGTACTTC; CDR3 protein: CASSRYSYEQYF
clone size: few; V gene: TRBV6-2/TRBV6-3; J gene: TRBJ1-5; D gene: TRBD1; CDR3 DNA: TGTGCCAGCGCGACCCCCGTGGGACAGGGGAAATATAGCAATCAGCCCCAGCATTTT; CDR3 protein: CASATPVGQGKYSNQPQHF
clone size: .; V gene: TRBV27; J gene: TRBJ2-7; D gene: .; CDR3 DNA: TGTGCCAGCAGTCGGCTGGGGTACGAGCAGTACTTC; CDR3 protein: CASSRLGYEQYF
clone size: once; V gene: TRBV5-1; J gene: TRBJ2-5; D gene: .; CDR3 DNA: TGCGCCAGCGCTGGCGTAAGTCAAGAGACCCAGTACTTC; CDR3 protein: CASAGVSQETQYF
clone size: .; V gene: TRBV25-1; J gene: TRBJ2-6; D gene: .; CDR3 DNA: TGTGCCAGCAGTGAAGGGCCGTCCGGGGCCAACGTCCTGACTTTC; CDR3 protein: CASSEGPSGANVLTF
clone size: few; V gene: TRBV20-1; J gene: TRBJ2-1; D gene: TRBD1; CDR3 DNA: TGCAGTGCTAGTGAGGGGGCATGGAATGAGCAGTTCTTC; CDR3 protein: CSASEGAWNEQFF
clone size: .; V gene: TRBV30; J gene: TRBJ2-7; D gene: .; CDR3 DNA: TGTGCCTGGAGTGTATCACATCCTTACGAGCAGTACTTC; CDR3 protein: CAWSVSHPYEQYF
clone size: .; V gene: TRBV12-3/TRBV12-4; J gene: TRBJ1-5; D gene: .; CDR3 DNA: TGTGCCAGCAGTCCCAGGACGCAGGTCGGCAATCAGCCCCAGCATTTT; CDR3 protein: CASSPRTQVGNQPQHF
clone size: few; V gene: TRBV10-3; J gene: TRBJ2-7; D gene: TRBD2; CDR3 DNA: TGTGCCATCAGGACTAGCGGGAGTTACGAGCAGTACTTC; CDR3 protein: CAIRTSGSYEQYF
clone size: .; V gene: TRBV20-1; J gene: TRBJ2-3; D gene: TRBD2; CDR3 DNA: TGCTGTGCAACGGGACTAGCGGGAGGGAACCACGGGGATACGCAGTATTTT; CDR3 protein: CCATGLAGGNHGDTQYF
clone size: few; V gene: TRBV7-9; J gene: TRBJ2-3; D gene: .; CDR3 DNA: TGTGCCAGCAGCTTACCCGTGGGCCCTAGCACAGATACGCAGTATTTT; CDR3 protein: CASSLPVGPSTDTQYF
clone size: few; V gene: TRBV7-8; J gene: TRBJ1-1; D gene: .; CDR3 DNA: TGTGCCAGCAGCTTAGCCGGGGACGAAGCTTTCTTT; CDR3 protein: CASSLAGDEAFF
clone size: few; V gene: TRBV6-2/TRBV6-3; J gene: TRBJ2-7; D gene: .; CDR3 DNA: TGTGCCAGCAGCCCCGGGGCCGGTGCCTACGAGCAGTACTTC; CDR3 protein: CASSPGAGAYEQYF
clone size: .; V gene: TRBV21-1; J gene: TRBJ2-5; D gene: .; CDR3 DNA: TGTGCCAGCAGCATTTTCACGGGGACCCAGTACTTC; CDR3 protein: CASSIFTGTQYF
clone size: few; V gene: TRBV9; J gene: TRBJ2-2; D gene: TRBD1; CDR3 DNA: TGTGCCAGCAGCGTAAACAGGGAGACAGGGGAAAAGGGGGAGCTGTTTTTT; CDR3 protein: CASSVNRETGEKGELFF
clone size: few; V gene: TRBV6-2/TRBV6-3; J gene: TRBJ2-7; D gene: .; CDR3 DNA: TGTGCCAGCAACACCGGCGGCGAGCAGTACTTC; CDR3 protein: CASNTGGEQYF
clone size: .; V gene: TRBV20-1; J gene: TRBJ2-1; D gene: .; CDR3 DNA: TGCAGTGCTCACAGGGTTGACAATGAGCAGTTCTTC; CDR3 protein: CSAHRVDNEQFF
clone size: .; V gene: TRBV3-1; J gene: TRBJ2-1; D gene: .; CDR3 DNA: TGTGCCAGCAGCCAGCCCCATGAGCAGTTCTTC; CDR3 protein: CASSQPHEQFF
clone size: few; V gene: TRBV5-1; J gene: TRBJ2-1; D gene: TRBD2; CDR3 DNA: TGCGCCAGCAGTCTAGCGGGAGGGATCGAATTTAATGAGCAGTTCTTC; CDR3 protein: CASSLAGGIEFNEQFF
clone size: .; V gene: TRBV20-1; J gene: TRBJ1-3; D gene: .; CDR3 DNA: TGCAGTGCTAGCCGGAGCTCTGGAAACACCATATATTTT; CDR3 protein: CSASRSSGNTIYF
clone size: few; V gene: TRBV4-3; J gene: TRBJ2-3; D gene: TRBD2; CDR3 DNA: TGCGCCAGCAGCCAAGATTATAGGAGCGGGGCCACAGATACGCAGTATTTT; CDR3 protein: CASSQDYRSGATDTQYF
clone size: few; V gene: TRBV6-5; J gene: TRBJ2-2; D gene: TRBD1; CDR3 DNA: TGTGCCAGCAGTAGAGACAGGGGGCCCTACACCGGGGAGCTGTTTTTT; CDR3 protein: CASSRDRGPYTGELFF
clone size: .; V gene: TRBV5-5; J gene: TRBJ2-2; D gene: .; CDR3 DNA: TGTGCCAGCAGCGAGACTAGTTTGTGGACCGGGGAGCTGTTTTTT; CDR3 protein: CASSETSLWTGELFF
clone size: .; V gene: TRBV30; J gene: TRBJ1-5; D gene: .; CDR3 DNA: TGTGCCTGGAGTCGGGGGAACAATCAGCCCCAGCATTTT; CDR3 protein: CAWSRGNNQPQHF
clone size: .; V gene: TRBV7-9; J gene: TRBJ2-7; D gene: .; CDR3 DNA: TGTGCCAGCAGCTTAGGGGGCCCGCTGTACTTC; CDR3 protein: CASSLGGPLYF